Listed below are T cell receptor beta chains from one sample, sequenced in a study of cytomegalovirus exposure and HLA in healthy donors. Only in-frame clones appear in the TCRdb table, and some are missing; sequencing was by immunoSEQ multiplex PCR. The top ten hold 12% of the sample, which has fewer than 85,000 clones, under 80% seen once. The sequencing input was PBMCs. The source is a male donor in good health and CMV-seropositive. Both conserved end residues are part of each CDR3. Fields, in order: clone size, D gene, J gene, V gene, CDR3 protein, CDR3 DNA. A D gene is named only where the DNA matches it firmly. Part of the rows lack a size; the others show once, few, many or a class for expanded clones.

>NA|NA|TRBJ1-5|TRBV6-1
CASRRDSAGNQPQHF
TGTGCCAGCAGGAGGGACTCGGCTGGCAATCAGCCCCAGCATTTT
>NA|NA|TRBJ1-2|TRBV2
CASRSGQDYGYTF
TGTGCCAGCAGGTCAGGACAAGACTATGGCTACACCTTC
>NA|TRBD2|TRBJ2-7|TRBV10-1
CASPRRGGLAEQYF
TGCGCCAGCCCCCGGCGGGGGGGCCTCGCCGAGCAGTACTTC
>NA|NA|TRBJ1-1|TRBV5-1
CASSLDAVGGWGGAFF
TGCGCCAGCAGCTTGGACGCGGTAGGGGGTTGGGGTGGAGCTTTCTTT
>NA|NA|TRBJ1-2|TRBV7-8
CASSPGLNYGYTF
TGTGCCAGCAGCCCGGGACTCAACTATGGCTACACCTTC
>NA|NA|TRBJ2-7|TRBV7-9
CASSLEAGQYF
TGTGCCAGCAGCTTAGAAGCCGGGCAGTACTTC
>NA|NA|TRBJ2-4|TRBV14
CASSQDQTVKRNIQYF
TGTGCCAGCAGCCAGGACCAGACAGTTAAGCGAAACATTCAGTACTTC
>NA|NA|TRBJ2-5|TRBV29-1
CSVEDQGTQYF
TGCAGCGTTGAAGACCAGGGGACCCAGTACTTC
>NA|NA|TRBJ2-5|TRBV9
CASSVGGGAGTQYF
TGTGCCAGCAGCGTAGGAGGGGGGGCCGGGACCCAGTACTTC
>NA|TRBD1|TRBJ2-5|TRBV19
CASSARDRGRETQYF
TGTGCCAGTAGTGCTCGGGACAGGGGGCGAGAGACCCAGTACTTC
>NA|TRBD2|TRBJ2-3|TRBV5-1
CASSLAGGLAGTDTQYF
TGCGCCAGCAGCTTGGCCGGGGGACTAGCGGGAACAGATACGCAGTATTTT
>NA|NA|TRBJ2-1|TRBV9
CASSVGREGAEQFF
TGTGCCAGCAGCGTAGGACGGGAAGGCGCGGAGCAGTTCTTC
>NA|NA|TRBJ1-5|TRBV7-2
CASSVAGGVGNQPQHF
TGTGCCAGCAGCGTGGCCGGAGGAGTTGGCAATCAGCCCCAGCATTTT
>NA|NA|TRBJ2-7|TRBV5-1
CASSLKSVYEQYF
TGCGCCAGCAGCTTGAAGTCAGTCTACGAGCAGTACTTC
>NA|TRBD1|TRBJ1-1|TRBV15
CATSRNRQGSTEAFF
TGTGCCACCAGCAGGAATAGACAGGGCTCTACTGAAGCTTTCTTT
>NA|NA|TRBJ2-5|TRBV7-2
CASSQVNSQYF
TGTGCCAGCAGCCAAGTAAACTCCCAGTACTTC
>few|NA|TRBJ2-2|TRBV2
CASTRGLAGELFF
TGTGCCAGCACCAGGGGTTTGGCCGGGGAGCTGTTTTTT
>few|TRBD2|TRBJ2-2|TRBV7-9
CASWPGTTWGELFF
TGTGCCAGCTGGCCAGGGACTACCTGGGGGGAGCTGTTTTTT
>NA|NA|TRBJ2-2|TRBV4-3
CASSPDAVGNTGELFF
TGCGCCAGCAGCCCAGACGCGGTGGGGAACACCGGGGAGCTGTTTTTT
>once|NA|TRBJ2-5|TRBV9
CASSVGSLRETQYF
TGTGCCAGCAGCGTAGGTTCCCTCCGAGAGACCCAGTACTTC
>once|TRBD1|TRBJ2-3|TRBV11-2
CASSADGQGLTDTQYF
TGTGCCAGCAGCGCCGATGGACAGGGACTCACAGATACGCAGTATTTT
>NA|NA|TRBJ2-2|TRBV6-4
CASSVSSYTGELFF
TGTGCCAGCAGTGTTTCCAGTTACACCGGGGAGCTGTTTTTT
>NA|TRBD1|TRBJ2-7|TRBV7-4
CASSPSGTASYEQYF
TGTGCCAGCAGCCCCTCCGGGACAGCCTCCTACGAGCAGTACTTC
>NA|NA|TRBJ1-6|TRBV19
CASSIPRTDYNSPLHF
TGTGCCAGTAGTATCCCCAGGACAGACTATAATTCACCCCTCCACTTT
>once|TRBD2|TRBJ2-3|TRBV11-2
CASSLGLAGQDTQYF
TGTGCCAGCAGCTTAGGACTAGCGGGACAAGATACGCAGTATTTT
>NA|NA|TRBJ2-3|TRBV19
CASPFPSEQDTQYF
TGTGCCAGCCCATTCCCGTCCGAACAAGATACGCAGTATTTT
>NA|TRBD2|TRBJ2-3|TRBV18
CASSRTSGGTDTQYF
TGTGCCAGCTCACGCACTAGCGGGGGGACAGATACGCAGTATTTT
>NA|TRBD1|TRBJ2-3|TRBV5-1
CASSVGQSTDTQYF
TGCGCCAGCAGCGTGGGACAGAGCACAGATACGCAGTATTTT
>NA|NA|TRBJ2-7|TRBV30
CAWSTGHLGGQYF
TGTGCCTGGAGTACCGGACACCTAGGGGGGCAGTACTTC
>NA|NA|TRBJ1-1|TRBV21-1
CASSTRTGGSTEAFF
TGTGCCAGCAGCACCCGGACGGGGGGAAGCACTGAAGCTTTCTTT
>NA|TRBD1|TRBJ2-7|TRBV5-4
CASRTTGSSYEQYF
TGTGCCAGCAGGACGACAGGGAGCTCCTACGAGCAGTACTTC
>NA|NA|TRBJ2-3|TRBV27
CASSLQGPTDTQYF
TGTGCCAGCAGTTTACAGGGGCCCACAGATACGCAGTATTTT
>NA|NA|TRBJ1-2|TRBV6-6
CASALDGANYGYTF
TGTGCCAGCGCTCTTGATGGAGCTAACTATGGCTACACCTTC
>NA|TRBD2|TRBJ2-3|TRBV5-1
CASSPTTSGTYDTQYF
TGCGCCAGCAGCCCCACGACTAGCGGGACTTATGATACGCAGTATTTT
>NA|NA|TRBJ1-4|TRBV7-9
CASTPGGATNEKLFF
TGTGCCAGCACCCCGGGGGGCGCAACTAATGAAAAACTGTTTTTT
>NA|TRBD2|TRBJ2-3|TRBV19
CASSPGTSGGTDTQYF
TGTGCCAGTAGTCCGGGGACTAGCGGGGGCACAGATACGCAGTATTTT
>NA|NA|TRBJ1-6|TRBV4-3
CASRGVEGGLPNSPLHF
TGCGCCAGCAGGGGGGTCGAGGGGGGGCTCCCTAATTCACCCCTCCACTTT
>NA|TRBD2|TRBJ2-3|TRBV30
CAWSAMLAGSQTQYF
TGTGCCTGGAGCGCGATGCTAGCGGGGTCTCAGACGCAGTATTTT
>NA|TRBD1|TRBJ2-2|TRBV7-6
CASSFDPGQGPTGELFF
TGTGCCAGCAGCTTCGACCCGGGACAGGGGCCCACCGGGGAGCTGTTTTTT
>NA|TRBD1|TRBJ2-7|TRBV6-6
CASSYDRGSSYEQYF
TGTGCCAGCAGTTACGACAGGGGGTCCTCCTACGAGCAGTACTTC
>NA|NA|TRBJ1-1|TRBV5-5
CASSLGGANTEAFF
TGTGCCAGCAGCTTAGGAGGGGCGAACACTGAAGCTTTCTTT
>NA|NA|TRBJ2-5|TRBV7-9
CASSARVSQETQYF
TGTGCCAGCAGCGCCCGGGTTTCCCAAGAGACCCAGTACTTC
>NA|TRBD1|TRBJ1-6|TRBV19
CASNQGAAYNSPLHF
TGTGCCAGTAATCAGGGGGCGGCGTATAATTCACCCCTCCACTTT
>few|TRBD1|TRBJ1-4|TRBV5-6
CASSFPGQGNILFF
TGTGCCAGCAGCTTTCCCGGACAGGGGAATATTCTGTTTTTT
>once|TRBD1|TRBJ1-2|TRBV19
CASSLGTGYGYTF
TGTGCCAGTAGTCTAGGGACAGGGTATGGCTACACCTTC
>few|NA|TRBJ1-1|TRBV12-5
CASGFGTSNTEAFF
TGTGCTAGTGGTTTCGGGACATCGAACACTGAAGCTTTCTTT
>NA|NA|TRBJ1-4|TRBV28
CASTIGQINEKLFF
TGTGCCAGCACCATAGGACAGATTAATGAAAAACTGTTTTTT
>NA|TRBD2|TRBJ2-1|TRBV9
CASGRGYYNEQFF
TGTGCCAGCGGGAGGGGTTACTACAATGAGCAGTTCTTC
>NA|TRBD2|TRBJ2-7|TRBV7-9
CSSSQTRGGAESEQYF
TGTTCCAGCAGCCAGACTCGGGGAGGGGCGGAGAGCGAGCAGTACTTC